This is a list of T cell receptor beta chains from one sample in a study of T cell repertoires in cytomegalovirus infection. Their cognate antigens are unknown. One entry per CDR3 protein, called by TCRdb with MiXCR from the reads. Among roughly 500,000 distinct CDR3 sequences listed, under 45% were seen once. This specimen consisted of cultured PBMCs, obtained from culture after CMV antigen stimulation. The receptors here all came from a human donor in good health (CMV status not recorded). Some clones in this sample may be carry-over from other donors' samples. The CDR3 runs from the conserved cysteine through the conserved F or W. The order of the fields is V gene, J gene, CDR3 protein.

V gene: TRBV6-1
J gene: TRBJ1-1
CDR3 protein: CASRRPQGAEAFF

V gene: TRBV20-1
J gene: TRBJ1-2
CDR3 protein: CSATGGAEYGYTF

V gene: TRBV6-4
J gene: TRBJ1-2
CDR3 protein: CARPGRDRVPPSVYGYTF

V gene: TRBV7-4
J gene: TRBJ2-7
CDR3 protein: CASSREGHEQYF

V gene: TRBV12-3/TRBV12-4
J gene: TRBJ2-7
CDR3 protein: CASSFQGAPYEQYF

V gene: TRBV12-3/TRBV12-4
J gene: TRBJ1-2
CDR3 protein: CASSLGGVRNYGYTF

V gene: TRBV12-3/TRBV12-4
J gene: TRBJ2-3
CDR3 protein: CASTKSGTYQDTQYF

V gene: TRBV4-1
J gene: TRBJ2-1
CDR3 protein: CASSQEPANEQFF

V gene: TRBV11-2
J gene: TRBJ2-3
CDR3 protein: CASSYAEYHTDTQYF

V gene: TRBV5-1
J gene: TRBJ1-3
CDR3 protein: CASSLDRPDTIYF

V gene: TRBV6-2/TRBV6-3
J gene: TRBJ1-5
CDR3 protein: CASIGGRANQPQHF

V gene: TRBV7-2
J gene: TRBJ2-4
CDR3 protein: CASSFPRGIQYF

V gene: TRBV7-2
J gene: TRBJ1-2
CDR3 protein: CASSSGQGYGYTF

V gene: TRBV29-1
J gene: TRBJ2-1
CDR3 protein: CSAAQGSSYNEQFF

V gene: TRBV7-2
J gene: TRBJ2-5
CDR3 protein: CASSFNGGAGETQYF

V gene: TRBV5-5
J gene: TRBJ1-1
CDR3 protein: CASSPPWGASEAFF

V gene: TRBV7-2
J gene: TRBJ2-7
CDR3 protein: CASSIQGAGLWEQYF

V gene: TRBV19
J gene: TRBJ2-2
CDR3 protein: CASRKGAAPNTGELFF

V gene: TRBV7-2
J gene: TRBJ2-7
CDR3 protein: CASSLWGQGPGYEQYF

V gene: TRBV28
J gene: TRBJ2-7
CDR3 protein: CASRIGTGRPYEQYF

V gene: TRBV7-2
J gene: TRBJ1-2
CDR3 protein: CASSLDRSRVGYTF

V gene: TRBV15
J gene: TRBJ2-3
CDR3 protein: CATSRGGRGGPDTQYF

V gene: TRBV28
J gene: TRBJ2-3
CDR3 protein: CASSLTLAGATDTQYF

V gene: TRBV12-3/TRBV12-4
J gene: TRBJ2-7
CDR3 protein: CASSLLTRSYEQYF

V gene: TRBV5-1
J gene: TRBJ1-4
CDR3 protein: CASRAGVTNEKLFF

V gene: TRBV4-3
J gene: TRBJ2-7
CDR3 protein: CASSQKGGVQYF

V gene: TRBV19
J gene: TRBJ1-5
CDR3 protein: CATTAAGAQHF

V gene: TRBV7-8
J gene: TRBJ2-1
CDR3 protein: CASSLALNGKHNEQFF

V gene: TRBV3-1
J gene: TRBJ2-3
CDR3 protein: CASSQVVDTDTQYF

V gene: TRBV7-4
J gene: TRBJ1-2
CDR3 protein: CASTSFRADCYGYTF

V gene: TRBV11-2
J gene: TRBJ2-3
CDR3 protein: CASSLLGGGGAADTQYF